The next 24 T cell receptor beta chains were all read from a single sample in a study of cytomegalovirus exposure and HLA in healthy donors. Primers: 60 Vbeta forward and 13 Jbeta reverse. The protocol was immunoSEQ multiplex PCR, while the TCRdb copy is restricted to in-frame clones and leaves out a portion. Here the sample spans approximately 160,000 clones, over 80% being singletons. Specimen: PBMCs. The receptor source for this set is a girl between 5 and 17 years old in good health and CMV-seropositive.

The gene calls are TRBV5-1 and TRBJ2-1, with D possibly matching TRBD1 (5 bases). This CDR3 comprises 15 residues. Germline lookup yields CDR1 SGHRS and CDR2 YFSETQ. The V end was cut by 3 bases, the J end by 2 bases, with 12 bases between. CDR3 DNA: TGCGCCAGCAGCTCGACAGATTCGACCTACAATGAGCAGTTCTTC. Protein product: CASSSTDSTYNEQFF.

This chain connects TRBV28 to TRBJ2-1; TRBD2 matches 7 bases. J gave up 2 bases and V 5 bases, and 9 bases lay outside the gene matches. This CDR3 has 16 residues. Germline V gives CDR1 MDHEN, CDR2 SYDVKM. The CDR3 sequence: CASSPRWGGAYNEQFF. The CDR3 DNA reads TGTGCCAGCAGTCCGCGGTGGGGAGGGGCCTACAATGAGCAGTTCTTC. The full variable domain, with the rest looked up from reference TRBV28 and TRBJ2-1, is DVKVTQSSRYLVKRTGEKVFLECVQDMDHENMFWYRQDPGLGLRLIYFSYDVKMKEKGDIPEGYSVSREKKERFSLILESASTNQTSMYLCASSPRWGGAYNEQFFGPGTRLTVL.

This clone was seen only a few times. The V gene is TRBV19, the J gene TRBJ2-7, with a tentative D call TRBD1 (6 bases). CDR1 and CDR2 (germline): LNHDA, SQIVND (reference sequence). This CDR3 has 13 amino acids. V shed 3 bases and J shed 2 bases, with 8 bases lying between them. In DNA, the CDR3 is TGTGCCAGTAGTATGACAGGACCCTACGAGCAGTACTTC. Translating it yields CASSMTGPYEQYF.

V is TRBV7-3 and J is TRBJ2-3, with a possible D match to TRBD1 (6 bases). This CDR3 contains 13 residues. Germline lookup yields CDR1 SGHTA and CDR2 FQGTGA. The germline V and J ends were trimmed by 4 bases and 5 bases, with 10 bases remaining between them. CDR3 sequence reads: CASSSQGLDTQYF. In DNA, the CDR3 is TGTGCCAGCAGCTCACAGGGTTTAGATACGCAGTATTTT.

Only a few counts were recorded for this clone. This chain joins TRBV9 and TRBJ1-1, with 8 bases matching TRBD1. CDR1 and CDR2 from the germline V gene are SGDLS and YYNGEE. V shed 3 bases, J shed 5 bases, and the junction held 6 bases outside the gene matches. CDR3 length equals 14 residues. This CDR3 reads CASSGRQGRTEAFF. Here the CDR3 DNA reads TGTGCCAGCAGCGGCAGACAGGGGAGGACTGAAGCTTTCTTT.

The chain employs TRBV10-3 and TRBJ1-1; TRBD1 matches 7 bases. This CDR3 contains 13 residues. The germline CDR1 and CDR2 sequences are ENHRY and SYGVKD. Germline trimming cut 7 bases from V and 4 bases from J; bases unmatched to any gene: 6. The chain's CDR3 is CAITPAGGTEAFF. The CDR3 DNA follows: TGTGCCATCACTCCGGCAGGGGGCACTGAAGCTTTCTTT.

The rearrangement uses TRBV5-1 and TRBJ1-5; D may be TRBD1 (5 bases). CDR1 and CDR2 (germline): SGHRS, YFSETQ. The CDR3 runs 15 residues. The V end lost 4 bases, the J end lost 5 bases, and 16 bases lay between the germline ends. For the CDR3, the DNA is TGCGCCAGCAGCCTGGACGGCCGGGGGGATCAGCCCCAGCATTTT. The encoded protein is CASSLDGRGDQPQHF. Full variable domain (missing parts from reference TRBV5-1 and TRBJ1-5): KAGVTQTPRYLIKTRGQQVTLSCSPISGHRSVSWYQQTPGQGLQFLFEYFSETQRNKGNFPGRFSGRQFSNSRSEMNVSTLELGDSALYLCASSLDGRGDQPQHFGDGTRLSIL.

The chain combines TRBV5-4 with TRBJ1-5, with 7 bases aligning to TRBD1. The CDR3 spans 13 residues. Germline V lookup: CDR1 SGHNT, CDR2 YYREEE (reference sequence). After removal of 1 base from V and 6 bases from J, the junction contained 1 base not matched to a gene. In nucleotides, the CDR3 is TGTGCCAGCAGCTTGCAGGGGGGTCAGCCCCAGCATTTT. It encodes CASSLQGGQPQHF.

This clone was recorded once. Other DNA sequences within the sample encode an identical CDR3. V usage is TRBV2 and J usage is TRBJ2-6; 7 bases align to TRBD1. The CDR3 loop spans 16 amino acids. Per the germline V gene, CDR1 is SNHLY and CDR2 is FYNNEI. The junction had 10 bases not matched to a gene; V was cut back by 8 bases and J by 3 bases. The CDR3 bases are TGTGCCAGCGGTGGGGATAGGGGGCGTGGGGCCAACGTCCTGACTTTC. Amino acids: CASGGDRGRGANVLTF.

This chain uses TRBV10-3 with TRBJ2-3, with TRBD2 identical over 7 bases. Unmatched junction bases numbered 9, after V lost 6 bases and J lost 0 bases. This CDR3 comprises 16 residues. Germline CDR1 ENHRY, CDR2 SYGVKD. The CDR3 DNA sequence: TGTGCCATCAGATTAGAACGGGAGGTGAGCACAGATACGCAGTATTTT. Translating it yields CAIRLEREVSTDTQYF.

This clone was seen more than once but under ten times. This chain connects TRBV19 to TRBJ2-7; D perhaps matches TRBD2 (6 bases). With 3 bases removed from V and 4 bases from J, the gap between germline ends came to 22 bases. This CDR3 contains 17 residues. Per germline, CDR1 LNHDA and CDR2 SQIVND (reference sequence). The DNA for the CDR3 is TGTGCCAGTAGTATTTACGGGAGTCAGGGAGGTTTGTACGAGCAGTACTTC. Protein product: CASSIYGSQGGLYEQYF.

The genes are TRBV7-9 and TRBJ1-1; no definite D call. Germline loops: CDR1 SEHNR, CDR2 FQNEAQ (reference sequence). V was trimmed by 6 bases and J by 0 bases, leaving 11 bases between them. This CDR3 has 14 residues. The CDR3 coding sequence is TGTGCCAGCAGTCCACAGAGCATGAACACTGAAGCTTTCTTT. Translated, it gives CASSPQSMNTEAFF.

V usage is TRBV6-1 and J usage is TRBJ2-3, with TRBD1 matching over 9 bases. This CDR3 is built from 15 residues. Germline V gene sequence: CDR1 MNHNS, CDR2 SASEGT. The V gene end was trimmed by 2 bases and the J gene end by 6 bases; junction bases not matched to a gene: 6. CDR3 residues: CASSENEQGADTQYF. In DNA, the CDR3 is TGTGCCAGCAGTGAAAATGAACAGGGGGCTGATACGCAGTATTTT.

This rearrangement joins TRBV4-2 to TRBJ2-1; the match to TRBD2 covers 8 bases. The CDR3 contains 17 residues. Per the germline V gene, CDR1 is LGHNA and CDR2 is YNFKEQ. V lost 1 base, J lost 5 bases, and 10 bases stayed unmatched. The CDR3 sequence is CASSQGGNAGGHNEQFF. CDR3 nucleotides: TGTGCCAGCAGCCAAGGGGGAAACGCGGGAGGACACAATGAGCAGTTCTTC.

The chain joins TRBV7-3 to TRBJ2-5; D may be TRBD2 (5 bases). With 2 bases removed from V and 3 bases from J, the gap between germline ends came to 13 bases. Germline assignment: CDR1 SGHTA and CDR2 FQGTGA. The CDR3 consists of 15 residues. The CDR3 spells CASSLDGGKEETQYF. The CDR3 DNA reads as TGTGCCAGCAGCTTAGACGGAGGTAAAGAAGAGACCCAGTACTTC.

The CDR3 reads CATDPSGGESTDTQYF. The DNA for the CDR3 is TGTGCCACCGACCCGTCGGGGGGGGAGAGCACAGATACGCAGTATTTT. J is TRBJ2-3 and V is TRBV15, with 8 bases aligning to TRBD2. The CDR3 has 16 amino acids. Germline lookup yields CDR1 LNHNV and CDR2 YYDKDF (reference sequence). J gave up 0 bases and V 8 bases, and 10 bases lay outside the gene matches.

This chain joins TRBV27 and TRBJ1-5; TRBD1 agrees at 8 bases. Germline V gene lookup returns CDR1 MNHEY and CDR2 SMNVEV (reference sequence). The ends lost 8 bases at V and 6 bases at J; junction bases unmatched: 12. The CDR3 is 15 residues long. This CDR3 reads CASGSGGAGGQPQHF. In DNA, the CDR3 is TGTGCCAGCGGATCAGGGGGCGCCGGGGGTCAGCCCCAGCATTTT.

The CDR3 DNA is TGTGCCAGCAGCTTAGGGGCTAGCTGGGAGACCCAGTACTTC. Translation: CASSLGASWETQYF. The V and J genes are TRBV7-2 and TRBJ2-5; D may be TRBD2 (5 bases). V lost 1 base, J lost 5 bases, and 11 bases lay in between. The CDR3 runs 14 residues. Per the germline V gene, CDR1 is SGHTA and CDR2 is FQGNSA.

In this sample, this clone turned up a few times. The chain is built from TRBV10-2 and TRBJ2-3; no firm D call. Germline CDR1 and CDR2: WSHSY and SAAADI. V lost 2 bases and J 0 bases, leaving 18 bases between the germline ends. This CDR3 comprises 18 residues. CDR3 protein: CASSENSSPSPSTDTQYF. The DNA of the CDR3 is TGCGCCAGCAGTGAGAACAGCTCTCCAAGTCCTAGCACAGATACGCAGTATTTT.

Here the CDR3 DNA reads TGTGCCAGCAGGAGGGAAGAGACCCAGTACTTC. This sequence encodes CASRREETQYF. The chain employs TRBV25-1 and TRBJ2-5; D might be TRBD2 (5 bases). The V end was cut by 6 bases, the J end by 3 bases, with 5 bases between. Germline loops: CDR1 MGHDK, CDR2 SYGVNS. The CDR3 covers 11 residues.

The V gene is TRBV28, the J gene TRBJ2-7, with TRBD1 identical over 9 bases. The germline gives CDR1 MDHEN, CDR2 SYDVKM. This CDR3 region has 16 residues. Trimming removed 6 bases from V and 6 bases from J; junction bases left unmatched: 15. CDR3 sequence reads: CASSPGQRTGAGEQYF. In DNA form, the CDR3 reads TGTGCCAGCAGCCCCGGACAGAGGACAGGGGCGGGCGAGCAGTACTTC.

The chain has TRBV11-2 and TRBJ2-5; TRBD1 aligns across 7 bases. The J call may not be correct, given that the DNA end is closer to TRBJ2-7. The CDR3 consists of 20 residues. The V gene's germline CDR1 is SGHAT and CDR2 FQNNGV. The DNA for the CDR3 is TGTGCCAGCAGCTTAGAGATCGCCGGGACAGCTACGGCAGGATACTACGAGCAGTACTTC. Translated, it gives CASSLEIAGTATAGYYEQYF.

The chain combines TRBV15 with TRBJ2-5, with TRBD2 matching over 10 bases. Trimming took 8 bases from V and 4 from J; bases not matched to a gene: 7. Germline V gene sequence: CDR1 LNHNV, CDR2 YYDKDF (reference sequence). CDR3 length: 14 residues. CDR3 protein: CATGLAGVRETQYF. CDR3 DNA sequence: TGTGCCACCGGGCTAGCGGGAGTAAGAGAGACCCAGTACTTC.

This chain uses TRBV9 with TRBJ2-1; D might be TRBD1 (5 bases). The V end lost 0 bases, the J end lost 6 bases, and 13 bases lay between the germline ends. Germline V gives CDR1 SGDLS, CDR2 YYNGEE. The CDR3 length is 15 residues. As DNA, the CDR3 is TGTGCCAGCAGCGTAGGTGGTGGGGCTCTCAATGAGCAGTTCTTC. Translation: CASSVGGGALNEQFF.